Listed here is a single TCR beta chain. Its antigen remains unknown. This sample was taken from a study of graft-versus-host responses after intestinal transplantation. Study-level information: For around 3 years after anti-thymocyte globulin induction, all recipients took tacrolimus and steroids. Study-wide results and caveats: Those patients showing graft-donor T cell macrochimerism displayed high graft-versus-host to host-versus-graft clonal ratios in allografts. Among recipient marrow samples, GvH clones were found; some appeared first in ileum or blood.

Sequencing was performed with immunoSEQ multiplex PCR; in TCRdb, only in-frame clones are kept and a portion is missing. The table records approximately 100,000 clones, 86% of them present only once. The receptor comes from a human patient who received an intestinal transplant, so some T cells may come from the graft donor. This specimen consisted of PBMCs, obtained 255 days after intestinal transplant.

The CDR3 loop reads CASSLSGTVYEQYF. CDR3 coding DNA: TGTGCCAGCAGCTTATCAGGGACAGTTTACGAGCAGTACTTC. J is TRBJ2-7 and V is TRBV7-8, with 7 bases lining up with TRBD1. The V and J ends lost 2 bases and 4 bases, in that order; junction bases with no gene match: 5. The CDR3 contains 14 residues. The V gene's germline CDR1 is SGHVS and CDR2 FQNEAQ.